This record looks at one TCR beta chain sequence and its context. Its antigen is as yet unknown. V lost 3 bases and J lost 5, with 11 bases in between. The CDR3 consists of 12 residues. Germline CDR1 GTSNPN, CDR2 SVGIG (reference sequence). This entry comes from a study of beta chain features in type 1 diabetes. The investigators reverse transcribed all of the isolated RNA, so they sequenced expressed TCRB transcripts. Some clones are missing from TCRdb's copy, which holds only in-frame ones; the method was immunoSEQ multiplex PCR. The sample consists of 200,000 to 300,000 clones, about a fifth of them appearing once. Study outcomes and limitations: Among all four CD4+ subsets, Type 1 diabetes patients had TCRB CDR3s that were moderately but significantly shorter.

The source is a woman aged 35 to 49 with type 1 diabetes. The material sequenced was naive CD4+ T cells from blood. V is TRBV30 and J is TRBJ2-7; weak D call: TRBD1 (6 bases). CDR3 nucleotide sequence: TGTGCCTGGAGCGGCAGGGGCGACGAGCAGTACTTC. It encodes CAWSGRGDEQYF. Using reference TRBV30 and TRBJ2-7 for the parts outside the CDR3, the full variable domain is SQTIHQWPATLVQPVGSPLSLECTVEGTSNPNLYWYRQAAGRGLQLLFYSVGIGQISSEVPQNLSASRPQDRQFILSSKKLLLSDSGFYLCAWSGRGDEQYFGPGTRLTVT.